This entry lists 4 T cell receptor beta chains sequenced from one sample in a study of blood T cell repertoires in COVID-19. The assay was immunoSEQ multiplex PCR, and TCRdb's table has in-frame clones only and misses some. This table holds fewer than 250,000 clones, approximately 84% found once. Sequences were obtained from PBMCs or T cells enriched from blood (not recorded which). These TCRs come from a woman aged 25 to 39 who had recovered from COVID-19.

The J gene is TRBJ1-4, the V gene TRBV27; weak D call: TRBD1 (6 bases). The germline V gene encodes CDR1 MNHEY and CDR2 SMNVEV (reference sequence). V gave up 3 bases and J gave up 0 bases, with 20 bases separating them. The CDR3 consists of 19 residues. CDR3 DNA: TGTGCCAGCAGTTTTTCGATTTTCAGGGGCCCACCAACTAATGAAAAACTGTTTTTT. Translated: CASSFSIFRGPPTNEKLFF. Full variable domain (missing parts from reference TRBV27 and TRBJ1-4): EAQVTQNPRYLITVTGKKLTVTCSQNMNHEYMSWYRQDPGLGLRQIYYSMNVEVTDKGDVPEGYKVSRKEKRNFPLILESPSPNQTSLYFCASSFSIFRGPPTNEKLFFGSGTQLSVL.

The genes are TRBV6-1 and TRBJ2-6, with D unclear. Trimming left V 3 bases short and J 0 bases short, with 9 bases between. Germline CDR1 MNHNS, CDR2 SASEGT. The length of the CDR3 is 16 residues. The CDR3, as DNA: TGTGCCAGCAGTGACAGGTTTAACTCTGGGGCCAACGTCCTGACTTTC. It specifies CASSDRFNSGANVLTF.

The chain couples TRBV28 to TRBJ2-1; TRBD2 matches at 7 bases. The CDR3 is 18 amino acids. Trimming cost V 4 bases and J 0 bases; bases outside gene matches: 12. Germline loops: CDR1 MDHEN, CDR2 SYDVKM. The CDR3, as DNA: TGTGCCAGCAGTTATCGTGGGTTCGGGACTATCTCCTACAATGAGCAGTTCTTC. The encoded protein is CASSYRGFGTISYNEQFF.

This chain joins TRBV27 and TRBJ2-7; D is unclear. Trimming stripped 6 bases from V and 0 bases from J, with 9 bases between. Germline CDR1 reads MNHEY; CDR2 reads SMNVEV (reference sequence). The CDR3 sequence is 13 residues long. The CDR3 region is CASRLQSSYEQYF. CDR3 nucleotides: TGTGCCAGCAGACTGCAAAGCTCCTACGAGCAGTACTTC.